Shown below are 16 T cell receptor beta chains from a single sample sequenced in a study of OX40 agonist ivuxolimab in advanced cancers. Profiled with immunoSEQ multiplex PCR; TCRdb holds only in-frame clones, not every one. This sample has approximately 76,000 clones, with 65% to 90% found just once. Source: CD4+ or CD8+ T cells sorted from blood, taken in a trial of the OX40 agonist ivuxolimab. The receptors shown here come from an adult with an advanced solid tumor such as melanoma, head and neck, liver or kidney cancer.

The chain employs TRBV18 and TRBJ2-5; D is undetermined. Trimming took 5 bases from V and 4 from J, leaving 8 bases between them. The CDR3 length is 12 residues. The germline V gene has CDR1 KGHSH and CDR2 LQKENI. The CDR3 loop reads CASSGYGETQYF. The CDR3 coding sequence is TGTGCCAGCTCAGGGTATGGAGAGACCCAGTACTTC.

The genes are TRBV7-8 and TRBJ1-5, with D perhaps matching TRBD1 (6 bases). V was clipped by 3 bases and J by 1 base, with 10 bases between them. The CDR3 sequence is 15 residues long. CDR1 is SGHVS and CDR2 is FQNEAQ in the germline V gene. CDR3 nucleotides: TGTGCCAGCAGCTTCCAGGGGTCGAGCAATCAGCCCCAGCATTTT. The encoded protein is CASSFQGSSNQPQHF.

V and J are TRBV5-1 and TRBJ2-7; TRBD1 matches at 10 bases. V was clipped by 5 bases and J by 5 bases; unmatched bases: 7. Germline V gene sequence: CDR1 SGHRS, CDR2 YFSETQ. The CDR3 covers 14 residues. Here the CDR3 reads CASRRGTGDNEQYF. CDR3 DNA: TGCGCCAGCAGGCGCGGGACAGGGGATAACGAGCAGTACTTC.

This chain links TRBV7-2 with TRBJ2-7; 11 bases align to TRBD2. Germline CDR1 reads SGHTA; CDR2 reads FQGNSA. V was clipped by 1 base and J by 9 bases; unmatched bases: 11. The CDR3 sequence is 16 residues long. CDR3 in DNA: TGTGCCAGCAGCTTAGATGCTAGCGGGGGGCCACGCGGGCAGTACTTC. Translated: CASSLDASGGPRGQYF.

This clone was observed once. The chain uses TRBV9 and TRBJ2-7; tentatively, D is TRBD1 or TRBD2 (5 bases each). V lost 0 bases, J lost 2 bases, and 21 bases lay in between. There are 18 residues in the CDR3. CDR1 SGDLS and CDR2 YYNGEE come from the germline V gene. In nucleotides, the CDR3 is TGTGCCAGCAGCGTAGCTACCCGGGGCCGGTCGACTGCCTACGAGCAGTACTTC. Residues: CASSVATRGRSTAYEQYF. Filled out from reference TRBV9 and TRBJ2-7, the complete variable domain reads DSGVTQTPKHLITATGQRVTLRCSPRSGDLSVYWYQQSLDQGLQFLIQYYNGEERAKGNILERFSAQQFPDLHSELNLSSLELGDSALYFCASSVATRGRSTAYEQYFGPGTRLTVT.

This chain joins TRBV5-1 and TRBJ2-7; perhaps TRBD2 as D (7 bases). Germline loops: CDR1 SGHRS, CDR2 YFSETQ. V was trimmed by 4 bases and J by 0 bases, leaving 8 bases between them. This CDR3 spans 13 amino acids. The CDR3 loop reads CASSGGASYEQYF. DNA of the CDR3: TGCGCCAGCAGCGGGGGGGCCTCCTACGAGCAGTACTTC.

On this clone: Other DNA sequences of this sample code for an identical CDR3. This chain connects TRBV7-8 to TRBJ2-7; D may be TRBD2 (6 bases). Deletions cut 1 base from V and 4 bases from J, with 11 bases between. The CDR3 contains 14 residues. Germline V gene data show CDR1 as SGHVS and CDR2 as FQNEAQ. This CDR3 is CASSLGRRGYEQYF. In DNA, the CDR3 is TGTGCCAGCAGCTTAGGGAGGAGGGGTTACGAGCAGTACTTC.

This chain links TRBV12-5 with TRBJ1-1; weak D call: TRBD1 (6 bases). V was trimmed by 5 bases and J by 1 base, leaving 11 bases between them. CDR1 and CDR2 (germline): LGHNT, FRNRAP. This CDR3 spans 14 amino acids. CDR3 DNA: TGTGCTAGTGGTCTAGGACAGCAGAACACTGAAGCTTTCTTT. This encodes CASGLGQQNTEAFF.

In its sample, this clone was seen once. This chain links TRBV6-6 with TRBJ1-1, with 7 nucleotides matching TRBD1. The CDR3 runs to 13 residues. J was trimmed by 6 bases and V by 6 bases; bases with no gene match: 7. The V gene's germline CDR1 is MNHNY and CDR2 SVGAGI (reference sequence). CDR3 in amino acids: CASSTDRVPEAFF. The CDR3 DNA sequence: TGTGCCAGCAGCACCGACAGGGTCCCTGAAGCTTTCTTT.

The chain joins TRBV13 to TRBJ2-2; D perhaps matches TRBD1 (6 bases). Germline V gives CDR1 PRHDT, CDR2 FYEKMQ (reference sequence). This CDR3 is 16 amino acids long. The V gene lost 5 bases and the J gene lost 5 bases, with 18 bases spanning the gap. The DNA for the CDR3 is TGTGCCAGCAGCAGCACAGGGTGGGGTGGGACCGGGGAGCTGTTTTTT. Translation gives CASSSTGWGGTGELFF.

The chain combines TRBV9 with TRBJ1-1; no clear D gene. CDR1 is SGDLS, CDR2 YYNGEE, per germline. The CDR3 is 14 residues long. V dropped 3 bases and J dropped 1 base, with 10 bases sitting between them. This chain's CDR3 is CASSEYEGNTEAFF. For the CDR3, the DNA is TGTGCCAGCAGCGAGTATGAAGGGAACACTGAAGCTTTCTTT.

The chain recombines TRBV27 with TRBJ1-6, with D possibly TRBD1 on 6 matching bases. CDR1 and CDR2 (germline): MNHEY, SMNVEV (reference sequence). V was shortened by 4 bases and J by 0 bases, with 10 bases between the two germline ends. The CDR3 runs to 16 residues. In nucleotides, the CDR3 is TGTGCCAGCAGTTGGGGGGGCGCCTCCTATAATTCACCCCTCCACTTT. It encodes CASSWGGASYNSPLHF.

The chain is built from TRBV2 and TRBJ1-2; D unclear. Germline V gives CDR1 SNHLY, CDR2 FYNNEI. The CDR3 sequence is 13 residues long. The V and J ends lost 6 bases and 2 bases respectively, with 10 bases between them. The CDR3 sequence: CASRTVQNYGYTF. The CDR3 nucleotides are TGTGCCAGCAGGACCGTCCAGAACTATGGCTACACCTTC.

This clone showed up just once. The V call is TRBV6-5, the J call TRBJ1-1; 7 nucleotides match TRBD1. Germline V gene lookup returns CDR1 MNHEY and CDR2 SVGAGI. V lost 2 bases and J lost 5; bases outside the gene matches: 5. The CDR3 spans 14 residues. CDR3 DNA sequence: TGTGCCAGCAGTTACGAGGGGGCATGGACTGAAGCTTTCTTT. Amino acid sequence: CASSYEGAWTEAFF.

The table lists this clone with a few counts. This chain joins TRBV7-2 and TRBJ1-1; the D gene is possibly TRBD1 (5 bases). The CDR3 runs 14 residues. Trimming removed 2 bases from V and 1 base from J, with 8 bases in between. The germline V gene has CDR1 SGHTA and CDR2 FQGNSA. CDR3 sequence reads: CASSLRGANTEAFF. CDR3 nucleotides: TGTGCCAGCAGCTTACGAGGGGCGAACACTGAAGCTTTCTTT. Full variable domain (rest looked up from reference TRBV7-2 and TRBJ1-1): GAGVSQSPSNKVTEKGKDVELRCDPISGHTALYWYRQSLGQGLEFLIYFQGNSAPDKSGLPSDRFSAERTGGSVSTLTIQRTQQEDSAVYLCASSLRGANTEAFFGQGTRLTVV.

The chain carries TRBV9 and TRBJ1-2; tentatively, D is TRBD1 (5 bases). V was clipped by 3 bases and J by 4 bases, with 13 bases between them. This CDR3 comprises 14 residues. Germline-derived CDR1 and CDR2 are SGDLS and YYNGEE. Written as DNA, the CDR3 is TGTGCCAGCAGCGCCTCGGGGGGTCTCTATGGCTACACCTTC. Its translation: CASSASGGLYGYTF.